This paragraph covers one TCR beta chain sequence. These data belong to a study of blood T cell repertoires in COVID-19. The J segment lost 8 bases and the V segment lost 8 bases, leaving 6 bases of the junction unmatched. The CDR3 runs 12 residues. Only in-frame clones appear in the TCRdb table, and some are missing; sequencing was by immunoSEQ multiplex PCR. Among 65,000 to 90,000 clones listed, roughly nine tenths were seen once. This TCR derives from an elderly man with acute or convalescent COVID-19. The specimen was peripheral blood. V and J are TRBV12-3 or TRBV12-4 and TRBJ1-2, with 9 bases aligning to TRBD1. The CDR3 is CASGQGTEGYTF. CDR3 nucleotide sequence: TGTGCCAGCGGACAGGGGACTGAAGGCTACACCTTC.